These 13 T cell receptor beta chains were sequenced from one sample in a study of tumour-infiltrating T cells in Burkitt lymphoma (dated by TCRdb to 2018 to 2021). To prepare the library, the immunoSEQ multiplex PCR assay was applied. As stored in TCRdb, this immuneACCESS dataset retains in-frame rearrangements with V and J assigned. A fraction of the clones does not appear; measured against another copy, unresolved V genes explain less than half of the discrepancy, and the remainder lacks a known reason. The sample table shows 1,400 or so clones, and 93% are seen once. The biggest ten clones account for approximately 15% of the sample. The sample taken for sequencing was tumor tissue. These receptors were taken from a human donor with diffuse large B-cell lymphoma.

V and J are TRBV5-1 and TRBJ2-2; D call uncertain. CDR1 and CDR2 (germline): SGHRS, YFSETQ. This CDR3 is 15 amino acids long. Trimming shortened V by 4 bases and J by 3 bases, and 13 bases separated the two germline ends. The CDR3 nucleotides read TGCGCCAGCAGCCCGGACGGAACGGACACCGGGGAGCTGTTTTTT. This codes for CASSPDGTDTGELFF.

The CDR3 region is CASSPEGQGAREKLFF. The CDR3 nucleotides are TGTGCCAGCAGCCCGGAGGGGCAGGGGGCTAGAGAAAAACTGTTTTTT. V and J are TRBV28 and TRBJ1-4, with 8 bases that match TRBD1. The CDR3 contains 16 residues. Germline assignment: CDR1 MDHEN and CDR2 SYDVKM. The J segment lost 8 bases and the V segment lost 6 bases, leaving 14 bases of the junction unmatched.

The V and J genes are TRBV11-1 and TRBJ2-3; D call uncertain. V lost 3 bases to trimming and J lost 4 bases, with 5 bases between them. This CDR3 spans 12 amino acids. Germline loops: CDR1 SGHAT, CDR2 FQDESV (reference sequence). Here the CDR3 reads CASSFSADTQYF. Here the CDR3 DNA reads TGTGCCAGCAGCTTTTCCGCAGATACGCAGTATTTT.

The V gene is TRBV5-1, the J gene TRBJ2-1; D may be TRBD1 (6 bases). Trimming cost V 0 bases and J 8 bases, with 12 bases left between them. The CDR3 length is 14 residues. Germline CDR1 reads SGHRS; CDR2 reads YFSETQ. CDR3 nucleotides: TGCGCCAGCAGCTTGGGACAGGCGGTAGATGAGCAGTTCTTC. This gives the protein CASSLGQAVDEQFF.

J is TRBJ1-1 and V is TRBV4-2; the D gene is possibly TRBD1 (5 bases). V was cut by 0 bases and J by 1 base, with 15 bases left in between. Looked up from germline, CDR1 is LGHNA and CDR2 is YNFKEQ. This CDR3 is built from 17 residues. The DNA for the CDR3 is TGTGCCAGCAGCCAAGATGACAGCCTAACTTGGAACACTGAAGCTTTCTTT. It encodes CASSQDDSLTWNTEAFF.

The chain recombines TRBV6-5 with TRBJ1-2; 10 bases line up with TRBD1. This CDR3 is 15 amino acids long. Per germline, CDR1 MNHEY and CDR2 SVGAGI. J lost 3 bases, V lost 6 bases, and 7 bases had no gene match. The CDR3 sequence: CASSRGGTGDYGYTF. The CDR3 DNA is TGTGCCAGCAGCCGCGGCGGGACAGGGGACTATGGCTACACCTTC.

The chain is built from TRBV19 and TRBJ1-4; D is ambiguous. Trimming pared 3 bases from V and 4 bases from J, leaving 18 bases between. Germline values: CDR1 LNHDA, CDR2 SQIVND (reference sequence). The CDR3 extends over 17 amino acids. CDR3 coding DNA: TGTGCCAGTAGTATCCTACTTCAGGTGCGCCTTAATGAAAAACTGTTTTTT. Its translation is CASSILLQVRLNEKLFF.

The rearrangement uses TRBV6-5 and TRBJ1-1; D may be TRBD1 (5 bases). Germline loops: CDR1 MNHEY, CDR2 SVGAGI. The CDR3 consists of 13 residues. V was trimmed by 7 bases and J by 5 bases, leaving 14 bases between them. In DNA form, the CDR3 reads TGTGCCAGCATCCCAGGGACGGGTACTGAAGCTTTCTTT. Translation gives CASIPGTGTEAFF.

J is TRBJ2-2 and V is TRBV29-1; 8 positions agree with TRBD1. V was pared by 6 bases and J by 4 bases, with 7 bases of the junction left unmatched. The CDR3 has 14 residues. Germline V gives CDR1 SQVTM, CDR2 ANQGSEA. The CDR3 reads CSVTGGSGTGELFF. DNA for the CDR3: TGCAGCGTAACAGGGGGGTCTGGCACCGGGGAGCTGTTTTTT.

This sequence joins TRBV4-1 and TRBJ2-1; 11 nucleotides match TRBD2. Trimming removed 0 bases from V and 4 bases from J; junction bases left unmatched: 5. CDR3 length: 17 amino acids. The germline V gene has CDR1 MGHRA and CDR2 YSYEKL. The CDR3 sequence is CASSQDIAGGIYNEQFF. CDR3 nucleotides: TGCGCCAGCAGCCAAGACATAGCGGGAGGGATATACAATGAGCAGTTCTTC.

V usage is TRBV4-1 and J usage is TRBJ2-1, with D possibly matching TRBD1 (5 bases). The CDR3 sequence is 17 residues long. V gave up 1 base and J gave up 4 bases, with 17 bases separating them. From germline, CDR1 is MGHRA and CDR2 YSYEKL. The CDR3 nucleotides read TGCGCCAGCAGCCAAGCTAACAGGCTGGGCGGTTACAATGAGCAGTTCTTC. The encoded protein is CASSQANRLGGYNEQFF.

The chain recombines TRBV5-4 with TRBJ1-4; TRBD1 matches 10 bases. The V gene end was trimmed by 0 bases and the J gene end by 5 bases; junction bases not matched to a gene: 1. This CDR3 is built from 15 residues. CDR1 SGHNT and CDR2 YYREEE come from the germline V gene (reference sequence). CDR3 coding DNA: TGTGCCAGCAGCTTGGGGGGACAGGGGAATGAAAAACTGTTTTTT. It is translated as CASSLGGQGNEKLFF. The whole variable domain, remainder taken from reference TRBV5-4 and TRBJ1-4, is ETGVTQSPTHLIKTRGQQVTLRCSSQSGHNTVSWYQQALGQGPQFIFQYYREEENGRGNFPPRFSGLQFPNYSSELNVNALELDDSALYLCASSLGGQGNEKLFFGSGTQLSVL.

V and J are TRBV4-3 and TRBJ1-3; D gene unclear. With 0 bases removed from V and 2 bases from J, the gap between germline ends came to 8 bases. The CDR3 loop spans 15 amino acids. Germline CDR1 and CDR2: LGHNA and YSLEER. The CDR3 DNA is TGCGCCAGCAGCCAAGATCGCGGGCCTGGAAACACCATATATTTT. Its protein is CASSQDRGPGNTIYF.